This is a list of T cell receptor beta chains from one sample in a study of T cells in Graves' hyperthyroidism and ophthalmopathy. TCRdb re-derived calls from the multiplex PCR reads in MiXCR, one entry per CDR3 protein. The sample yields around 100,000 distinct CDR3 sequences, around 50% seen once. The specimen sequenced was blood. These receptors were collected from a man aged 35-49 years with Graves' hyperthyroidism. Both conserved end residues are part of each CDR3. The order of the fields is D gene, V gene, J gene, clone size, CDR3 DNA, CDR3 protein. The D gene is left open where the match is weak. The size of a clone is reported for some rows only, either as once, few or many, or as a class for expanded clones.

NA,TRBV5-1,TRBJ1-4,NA,TGCGCCAGCAGCCGACTAGCGGAAAAACTGTTTTTT,CASSRLAEKLFF
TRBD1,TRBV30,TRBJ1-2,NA,TGTGCCTGGAGTGTACTCCAGGGGGCTTGGGATGGCTACACCTTC,CAWSVLQGAWDGYTF
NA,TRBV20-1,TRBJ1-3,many,TGCAGTGCTAGAGATGTGGGCATTCGAAACACCATATATTTT,CSARDVGIRNTIYF
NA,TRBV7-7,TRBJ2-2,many,TGTGCTAGCAGCTTAGAGGAGGGTGCCGGGGAGCTGTTTTTT,CASSLEEGAGELFF
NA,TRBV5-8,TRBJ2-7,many,TGTGCCAGCAGCTTGGTATTGGGGCTCGAGCAGTACTTC,CASSLVLGLEQYF
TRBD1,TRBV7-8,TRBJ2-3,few,TGTGCCAGCACCCGGGACAGGGATTGTGGAGATACGCAGTATTTT,CASTRDRDCGDTQYF
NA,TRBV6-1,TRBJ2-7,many,TGTGCCAGCAGTGTGTACGGCGGGACGGTCTACGAGCAGTACTTC,CASSVYGGTVYEQYF
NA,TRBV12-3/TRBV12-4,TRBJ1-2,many,TGTGCCAGCAGTAAAAGGGGGGATCAAAGGGGCTACACCTTC,CASSKRGDQRGYTF
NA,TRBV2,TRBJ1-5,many,TGTGCCAGCAGTGCAGGGTCGGAAAATCAGCCCCAGCATTTT,CASSAGSENQPQHF
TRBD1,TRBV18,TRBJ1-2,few,TGTGCCAGCGCGACAGGGGCCGCATTTTATGGCTACACCTTC,CASATGAAFYGYTF
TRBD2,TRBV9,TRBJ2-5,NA,TGTGCCAGCAGCACGGGGACTAGCGGGATCGGTGCCGTAGAGACCCAGTACTTC,CASSTGTSGIGAVETQYF
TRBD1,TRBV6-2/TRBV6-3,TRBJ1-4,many,TGTGCCAGCAGTTACTCGGGACAGCCGGAAAAACTGTTTTTT,CASSYSGQPEKLFF
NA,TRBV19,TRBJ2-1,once,TGTGCCAGTATGGGTGGGACTGGATACAATGAGCAGTTCTTC,CASMGGTGYNEQFF
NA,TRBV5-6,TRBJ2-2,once,TGTGCCAGCAGCAACTGGGAGCTGTTTTTT,CASSNWELFF
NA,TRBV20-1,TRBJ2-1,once,TGCAGTGCTAGAGAGAGAGGGAGAGGGAGCTATGAGCAGTTCTTC,CSARERGRGSYEQFF
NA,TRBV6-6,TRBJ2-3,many,TGTGCCAGCAGTTACCCTAAGCGGGGCACAGATACGCAGTATTTT,CASSYPKRGTDTQYF
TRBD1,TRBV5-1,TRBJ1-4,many,TGCGCCAGCAGCTTGCGGACAGGGGGAGAAAAACTGTTTTTT,CASSLRTGGEKLFF
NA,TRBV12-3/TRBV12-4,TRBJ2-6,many,TGTGCCAGCAGTCCGCTTTTCTGGGGCAGGGTCAACGTCCTGACTTTC,CASSPLFWGRVNVLTF
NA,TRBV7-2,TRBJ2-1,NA,TGTGCCAGCAGCCTACCGACGGCTTCCTACAATGAGCAGTTCTTC,CASSLPTASYNEQFF
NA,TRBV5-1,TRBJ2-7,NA,TGCGCCAGCAGCTTGATGGGCCCAGCCACAGATATGCAGTACTTC,CASSLMGPATDMQYF
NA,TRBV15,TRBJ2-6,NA,TGTGCCACCAGCGGGGTTGGGGGCAACGTCCTGACTTTC,CATSGVGGNVLTF
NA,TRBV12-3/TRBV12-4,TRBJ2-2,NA,TGTGCCAGCAGGACGTGGGGGGCCGGGGAGCTGTTTTTT,CASRTWGAGELFF
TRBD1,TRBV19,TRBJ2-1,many,TGTGCCAGTAGAGACAGGGGGTGGTCGGATGAGCAGTTCTTC,CASRDRGWSDEQFF
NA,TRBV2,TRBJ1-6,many,TGTGCCAGCAGTCGCGACGAGACAGGTGGTTCACCCCTCCACTTT,CASSRDETGGSPLHF
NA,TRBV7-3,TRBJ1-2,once,TGCGCCAGCAGCTTAGCACAGGACGGCTACACCTTC,CASSLAQDGYTF
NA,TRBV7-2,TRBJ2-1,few,TGTGCCAGCAGTTTATGGGGTAATTCCTACAATGAGCAGTTCTTC,CASSLWGNSYNEQFF